The source of this TCR beta chain is a study of PD-1 blockade in classical Hodgkin lymphoma. Sequencing was performed with immunoSEQ multiplex PCR; in TCRdb, only in-frame clones are kept and a portion is missing. This sample yields about 32,000 clones, of which around 80% are seen a single time; about 18% belongs to the top ten. The time point: cycle 4 day 1 (C4D1), after about 6 weeks of nivolumab. Every patient relapsed after autologous stem cell transplantation, and brentuximab vedotin exposure varied. The V gene lost 0 bases and the J gene lost 2 bases, with 12 bases spanning the gap. The CDR3 sequence is 15 residues long. Germline V gene sequence: CDR1 SGHRS, CDR2 YFSETQ.

The sequences come from peripheral blood mononuclear cells (PBMCs), collected before the fourth cycle of nivolumab. V and J are TRBV5-1 and TRBJ2-7; D is perhaps TRBD2 (5 bases). The receptor's source is a human donor with classical Hodgkin lymphoma. The chain's CDR3 is CASSLEGRFTYEQYF. The CDR3 DNA follows: TGCGCCAGCAGCTTGGAAGGGAGATTCACCTACGAGCAGTACTTC.